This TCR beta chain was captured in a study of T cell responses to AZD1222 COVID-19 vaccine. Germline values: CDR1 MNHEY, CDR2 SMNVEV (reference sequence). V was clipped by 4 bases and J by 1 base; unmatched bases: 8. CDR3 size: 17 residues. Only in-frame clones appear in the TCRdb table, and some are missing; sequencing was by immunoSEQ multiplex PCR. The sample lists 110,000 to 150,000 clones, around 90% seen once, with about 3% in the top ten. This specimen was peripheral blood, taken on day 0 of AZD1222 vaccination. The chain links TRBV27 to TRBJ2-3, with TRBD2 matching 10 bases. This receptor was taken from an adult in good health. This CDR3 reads CASSSQSGRVGTDTQYF. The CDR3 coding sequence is TGTGCCAGCAGTTCCCAAAGCGGGAGGGTCGGCACAGATACGCAGTATTTT.